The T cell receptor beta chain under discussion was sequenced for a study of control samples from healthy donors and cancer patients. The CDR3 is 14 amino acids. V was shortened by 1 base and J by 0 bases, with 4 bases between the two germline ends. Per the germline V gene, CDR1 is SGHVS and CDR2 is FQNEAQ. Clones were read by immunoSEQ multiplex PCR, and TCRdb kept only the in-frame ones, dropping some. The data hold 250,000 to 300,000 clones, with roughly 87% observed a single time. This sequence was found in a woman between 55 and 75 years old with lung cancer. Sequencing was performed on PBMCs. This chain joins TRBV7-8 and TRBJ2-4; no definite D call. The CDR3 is CASSLGTAKNIQYF. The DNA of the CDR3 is TGTGCCAGCAGCTTAGGGACAGCCAAAAACATTCAGTACTTC.